Below are 23 T cell receptor beta chains sequenced from a single sample in a study of blood T cell repertoires in COVID-19. The method was immunoSEQ multiplex PCR; TCRdb's version includes in-frame clones alone and lacks a portion of them. Of over 70,000 clones listed, under 95% were seen once; the top ten hold 2% to 2.5%. Specimen: peripheral blood. The receptors derive from a human donor with active COVID-19. The donor label of this sample is uncertain.

This chain joins TRBV10-3 and TRBJ2-5; perhaps TRBD2 as D (6 bases). Per the germline V gene, CDR1 is ENHRY and CDR2 is SYGVKD. The V end was cut by 4 bases, the J end by 5 bases, with 11 bases between. The CDR3 is made up of 13 amino acids. CDR3: CAISVGGGETQYF. For the CDR3, the DNA is TGTGCCATCAGTGTCGGGGGTGGCGAGACCCAGTACTTC.

CDR3 DNA sequence: TGTGCCAGCAGTGACTCATTGACAGGGGGCATCTATGGCTACACCTTC. Translating it yields CASSDSLTGGIYGYTF. The chain combines TRBV6-4 with TRBJ1-2; TRBD1 matches 10 bases. V lost 0 bases and J lost 4; bases outside the gene matches: 5. Germline-derived CDR1 and CDR2 are MRHNA and SNTAGT. CDR3 length: 16 amino acids.

This clone was counted a single time. The gene calls are TRBV7-2 and TRBJ2-5, with 8 bases lining up with TRBD1. The germline V gene encodes CDR1 SGHTA and CDR2 FQGNSA. This CDR3 is 16 amino acids long. The trim removed 5 bases at V and 2 bases at J, leaving 10 bases unmatched. The CDR3 DNA follows: TGTGCCAGCAGCCCTAACAGGGGGAGAGCTCAAGAGACCCAGTACTTC. Translating gives CASSPNRGRAQETQYF.

This clone occurred a few times. CDR3 residues: CASSETRGGNEQFF. Written as DNA, the CDR3 is TGTGCCAGCAGTGAGACGCGGGGGGGCAATGAGCAGTTCTTC. The chain couples TRBV2 to TRBJ2-1; the match to TRBD2 covers 9 bases. The length of the CDR3 is 14 residues. Germline values: CDR1 SNHLY, CDR2 FYNNEI. The junction had 3 bases not matched to a gene; V was cut back by 3 bases and J by 6 bases.

The chain combines TRBV9 with TRBJ2-1; a weak D match, TRBD2 (6 bases). The CDR3 is 15 amino acids. Looked up from germline, CDR1 is SGDLS and CDR2 is YYNGEE. The germline V and J ends were trimmed by 4 bases and 0 bases, with 11 bases remaining between them. The CDR3 sequence is CASSPRGTSYNEQFF. The CDR3 region has the DNA TGTGCCAGCAGCCCCCGGGGGACCTCCTACAATGAGCAGTTCTTC.

This sequence joins TRBV6-1 and TRBJ2-3, with 9 nucleotides matching TRBD2. The CDR3 loop spans 15 amino acids. The V gene end was trimmed by 2 bases and the J gene end by 9 bases; junction bases not matched to a gene: 9. Germline CDR1 MNHNS, CDR2 SASEGT. Written as DNA, the CDR3 is TGTGCCAGCAGTGAAAGTCTAGCGGGGATCGGAACGCAGTATTTT. Its protein is CASSESLAGIGTQYF.

The chain employs TRBV6-1 and TRBJ1-6; no reliable D call. Germline CDR1 is MNHNS and CDR2 is SASEGT. The CDR3 consists of 16 residues. Trimming shortened V by 2 bases and J by 9 bases, and 17 bases separated the two germline ends. CDR3 bases: TGTGCCAGCAGTGAACAGGCACGTTCGTACAGTTCACCCCTCCACTTT. The encoded protein is CASSEQARSYSSPLHF.

V gene TRBV24-1 combines with J gene TRBJ2-3; 8 nucleotides agree with TRBD1. Trimming at V came to 8 bases and at J to 5 bases, leaving 11 bases not matched to a gene. The CDR3 is made up of 15 amino acids. CDR1 is KGHDR and CDR2 is SFDVKD in the germline V gene. The CDR3 DNA sequence: TGTGCCACCACTAAGGGACAGGCCGAGGAAGATACGCAGTATTTT. Translating gives CATTKGQAEEDTQYF.

The chain combines TRBV6-6 with TRBJ2-7, with D maybe TRBD2 (5 bases). Trimming took off 2 bases at V and 4 bases at J, with 15 bases between the two ends. The CDR3 totals 15 residues. Germline values: CDR1 MNHNY, CDR2 SVGAGI (reference sequence). CDR3 in DNA: TGTGCCAGCAGTTACACGGGAAGTTCTTGGTACGAGCAGTACTTC. This encodes CASSYTGSSWYEQYF.

This chain connects TRBV5-1 to TRBJ1-2, with D tentatively TRBD1 (5 bases). CDR1 and CDR2 (germline): SGHRS, YFSETQ. The CDR3 has 17 residues. V was pared by 2 bases and J by 0 bases, with 17 bases between. This chain's CDR3 is CASSLGYETGANYGYTF. The CDR3 DNA reads TGCGCCAGCAGCTTAGGTTATGAAACAGGAGCTAACTATGGCTACACCTTC.

This clone came up once. This rearrangement joins TRBV29-1 to TRBJ1-1, with D possibly being TRBD1 (6 bases). Germline V lookup: CDR1 SQVTM, CDR2 ANQGSEA. The length of the CDR3 is 12 residues. V shed 5 bases and J shed 4 bases, with 11 bases lying between them. CDR3 nucleotide sequence: TGCAGCGTTAAGGCAGGGGTCACTGAAGCTTTCTTT. It encodes CSVKAGVTEAFF.

This clone occurred once. This chain connects TRBV5-6 to TRBJ2-2; no reliable D call. Trimming stripped 2 bases from V and 0 bases from J, with 8 bases between. The CDR3 length is 15 residues. Germline V gene data show CDR1 as SGHDT and CDR2 as YYEEEE. The CDR3 is CASSFGFPNTGELFF. Written as DNA, the CDR3 is TGTGCCAGCAGCTTCGGGTTCCCGAACACCGGGGAGCTGTTTTTT.

CDR3 DNA: TGCGCCAGCAGCTCGGGACTAGCGGGCGAAACAGATACGCAGTATTTT. Translation: CASSSGLAGETDTQYF. V is TRBV5-1 and J is TRBJ2-3; TRBD2 aligns across 12 bases. Germline V gene data show CDR1 as SGHRS and CDR2 as YFSETQ. Trimming cost V 3 bases and J 3 bases; bases outside gene matches: 5. This CDR3 has 16 amino acids.

The V and J genes are TRBV9 and TRBJ2-1, with TRBD2 matching over 10 bases. Looked up from germline, CDR1 is SGDLS and CDR2 is YYNGEE. V trimming: 0 bases; J trimming: 10 bases; junction bases outside the gene matches: 1. The CDR3 spans 13 residues. CDR3 sequence: CASSVGTSGEQFF. DNA of the CDR3: TGTGCCAGCAGCGTAGGGACTAGCGGCGAGCAGTTCTTC.

The CDR3 sequence: CASSRRDRGSGNTIYF. CDR3 bases: TGTGCCAGCAGCCGCCGGGACAGGGGCTCTGGAAACACCATATATTTT. The V call is TRBV5-6, the J call TRBJ1-3; TRBD1 agrees at 10 bases. Looked up from germline, CDR1 is SGHDT and CDR2 is YYEEEE. Trimming removed 4 bases from V and 0 bases from J; junction bases left unmatched: 4. The CDR3 consists of 16 residues. The full variable domain, completed using reference TRBV5-6 and TRBJ1-3, is DAGVTQSPTHLIKTRGQQVTLRCSPKSGHDTVSWYQQALGQGPQFIFQYYEEEERQRGNFPDRFSGHQFPNYSSELNVNALLLGDSALYLCASSRRDRGSGNTIYFGEGSWLTVV.

The chain joins TRBV19 to TRBJ1-2; TRBD1 is a possible D gene (5 bases). V dropped 2 bases and J dropped 8 bases, with 21 bases sitting between them. The germline V gene encodes CDR1 LNHDA and CDR2 SQIVND (reference sequence). The CDR3 runs 16 residues. The CDR3 nucleotides read TGTGCCAGTAGTATAAGAACCGGGCAGGGCTTGAGCGGCTACACCTTC. Its translation is CASSIRTGQGLSGYTF.

In its sample, this clone was seen once. The chain employs TRBV7-9 and TRBJ2-1, with TRBD1 as a possible D gene (8 bases). The CDR3 contains 15 residues. V lost 10 bases, J lost 4 bases, and 20 bases lay in between. The germline CDR1 and CDR2 sequences are SEHNR and FQNEAQ (reference sequence). The CDR3 region has the DNA TGTGCCATCCAAACAGGGGGGGCGCTGTACAATGAGCAGTTCTTC. Translation gives CAIQTGGALYNEQFF.

This clone was detected once. The rearrangement links TRBV2 to TRBJ2-1; TRBD2 agrees at 8 bases. V was pared by 4 bases and J by 10 bases, with 12 bases of the junction left unmatched. Germline loops: CDR1 SNHLY, CDR2 FYNNEI. This CDR3 region has 15 residues. For the CDR3, the DNA is TGTGCCAGCAGTGGATCACTAGCGGCGCGTGGAGAGCAGTTCTTC. It is translated as CASSGSLAARGEQFF.

The J gene is TRBJ2-3, the V gene TRBV27; D might be TRBD1 (5 bases). CDR3 length: 15 amino acids. V lost 5 bases and J lost 5, with 17 bases in between. Per germline, CDR1 MNHEY and CDR2 SMNVEV (reference sequence). CDR3 protein: CASSPLGRAVDTQYF. Written as DNA, the CDR3 is TGTGCCAGCAGTCCCTTGGGCAGGGCCGTAGATACGCAGTATTTT.

As DNA, the CDR3 is TGTGCCAGCAGCGTCGGACTAAACGGCAGACATGAGCAGTTCTTC. This sequence encodes CASSVGLNGRHEQFF. The rearrangement uses TRBV5-8 and TRBJ2-1; possible D gene TRBD2, 6 bases. The CDR3 length is 15 residues. Germline CDR1 reads SGHTS; CDR2 reads YDEGEE. The V end lost 4 bases, the J end lost 8 bases, and 19 bases lay between the germline ends.

The chain's CDR3 is CASSHGLGYTF. The CDR3 nucleotides read TGTGCCAGTTCCCATGGGCTGGGCTACACCTTC. This chain links TRBV19 with TRBJ1-2, with D unclear. Trimming cost V 8 bases and J 8 bases, with 12 bases left between them. CDR1 and CDR2 (germline): LNHDA, SQIVND (reference sequence). The CDR3 covers 11 residues.

The V call is TRBV29-1, the J call TRBJ1-2; perhaps TRBD1 as D (5 bases). The CDR3 is made up of 16 amino acids. Germline-derived CDR1 and CDR2 are SQVTM and ANQGSEA. V gave up 3 bases and J gave up 3 bases, with 20 bases separating them. The CDR3 here is CSVEWTKRGNDYGYTF. The CDR3 DNA reads as TGCAGCGTTGAGTGGACTAAAAGGGGCAATGACTATGGCTACACCTTC.

The chain is built from TRBV5-6 and TRBJ1-1; no definite D call. The CDR3 has 14 amino acids. Trimming removed 4 bases from V and 1 base from J, with 11 bases in between. CDR1 is SGHDT, CDR2 YYEEEE, per germline. CDR3 amino acids: CASSSPPGNTEAFF. In DNA form, the CDR3 reads TGTGCCAGCAGCAGTCCCCCGGGGAACACTGAAGCTTTCTTT.